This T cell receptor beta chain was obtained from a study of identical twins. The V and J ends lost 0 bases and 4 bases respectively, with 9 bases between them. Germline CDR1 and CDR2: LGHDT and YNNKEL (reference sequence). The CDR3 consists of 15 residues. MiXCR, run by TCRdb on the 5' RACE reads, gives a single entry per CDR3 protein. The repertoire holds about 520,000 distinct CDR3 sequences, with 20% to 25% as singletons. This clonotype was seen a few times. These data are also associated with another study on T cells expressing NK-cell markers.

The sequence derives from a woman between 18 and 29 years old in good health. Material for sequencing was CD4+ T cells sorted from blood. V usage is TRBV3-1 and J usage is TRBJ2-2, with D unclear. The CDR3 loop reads CASSQEQQFTGELFF. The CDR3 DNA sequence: TGTGCCAGCAGCCAAGAACAACAGTTCACCGGGGAGCTGTTTTTT.